This T cell receptor beta chain was sequenced for a study of T cell responses to AZD1222 COVID-19 vaccine. Study-wide findings and caveats: Just six people given AZD1222 tested seropositive at baseline. Sampling that yielded the repertoires occurred only after the peak T cell response. White British people made up most donors, females outnumbered males, and clonal diversity was possibly underestimated.

Here immunoSEQ multiplex PCR was the method, and the copy in TCRdb shows in-frame clones only, minus some. The table records some 130,000 clones, 88% of them present only once. As regards this clone: No antigen is known for it.

The sample consisted of peripheral blood, taken on day 0 of AZD1222 vaccination. The sequence was obtained from an adult in good health.

The CDR3, as DNA: TGCGCCAGCAGGGGCGGGGCTATAAATCCTGATAAACTGTTTTTT. Its protein product is CASRGGAINPDKLFF. The chain combines TRBV5-1 with TRBJ1-4, with D possibly TRBD1 on 5 matching bases. The CDR3 contains 15 residues. Trimming shortened V by 5 bases and J by 11 bases, and 22 bases separated the two germline ends. Germline V CDR1 and CDR2: SGHRS, YFSETQ.